This TCR beta chain was obtained from a study of blood T cell repertoires in COVID-19. The age range of participants was 18 to 89 years, with residence in about two dozen US areas. A case of COVID-19 had been met by exposed participants within 2 weeks before study entry. Data came from immunoSEQ multiplex PCR; TCRdb stores just in-frame clones and leaves some out. The data contain about 180,000 clones, 80% of them seen just once; the ten biggest clones take up around 14%. This clonotype was obtained from a man aged 55 to 70 who had been exposed to COVID-19. The sequencing sample was made of PBMCs or T cells enriched from blood (not recorded which).

The CDR3 protein is CASSAAGAPGQFF. The CDR3 bases are TGCGCCAGCAGCGCAGCGGGAGCGCCCGGGCAGTTCTTC. The V gene is TRBV5-1, the J gene TRBJ2-1, with TRBD2 matching over 8 bases. Germline lookup yields CDR1 SGHRS and CDR2 YFSETQ. V lost 4 bases, J lost 12 bases, and 9 bases stayed unmatched. The CDR3 loop spans 13 amino acids.